Listed here are 30 T cell receptor beta chains from one sample, sequenced in a study of CD8 T cells in ankylosing spondylitis. Their recognized antigens are unknown. TCRdb called the 5' RACE reads again in MiXCR, with one record for every CDR3 protein. The sample gives roughly 700,000 distinct CDR3 sequences, under 20% of which show up once; 19% is in the top ten. General study points: The study identified a TCR beta motif of under ten highly homologous variants that appeared characteristic of ankylosing spondylitis blood.

The specimen sequenced was blood, either unsorted or a sorted T cell fraction (not recorded which). The source is a male donor with ankylosing spondylitis.

This chain links TRBV20-1 with TRBJ2-5; 10 nucleotides agree with TRBD2. CDR1 and CDR2 from the germline V gene are DFQATT and SNEGSKA (reference sequence). The V segment lost 5 bases and the J segment 5 bases; nucleotides outside the gene matches: 2. CDR3 size: 12 residues. The CDR3 spells CSAATSGETQYF. CDR3 DNA: TGCAGTGCTGCGACTAGCGGGGAGACCCAGTACTTC.

There are a few counts of this clonotype. This chain connects TRBV10-3 to TRBJ2-7; possible D gene TRBD1, 6 bases. With 0 bases removed from V and 3 bases from J, the gap between germline ends came to 9 bases. CDR1 is ENHRY, CDR2 SYGVKD, per germline. CDR3 length equals 14 residues. CDR3 DNA sequence: TGTGCCATCAGTGAGTCGGCAGGGGACTACGAGCAGTACTTC. It is translated as CAISESAGDYEQYF.

The table lists this clonotype with a few counts. The chain combines TRBV12-5 with TRBJ2-1, with TRBD2 identical over 10 bases. Germline loops: CDR1 LGHNT, CDR2 FRNRAP. V lost 1 base, J lost 4 bases, and 10 bases stayed unmatched. CDR3 length: 18 residues. The CDR3 nucleotides are TGTGCTAGTGGTTTGGCCTGGGTGAGCGGGGGGGCGTACAATGAGCAGTTCTTC. This encodes CASGLAWVSGGAYNEQFF.

The rearrangement links TRBV4-3 to TRBJ2-3; D is perhaps TRBD2 (6 bases). Trimming pared 2 bases from V and 5 bases from J, leaving 14 bases between. From germline, CDR1 is LGHNA and CDR2 YSLEER. The CDR3 is 15 amino acids. CDR3 protein: CASSQYASEGDTQYF. CDR3 coding DNA: TGCGCCAGCAGCCAATACGCTAGCGAGGGAGATACGCAGTATTTT.

The genes are TRBV27 and TRBJ2-1, with 12 positions matching TRBD2. Germline lookup yields CDR1 MNHEY and CDR2 SMNVEV (reference sequence). The CDR3 has 15 residues. The J segment lost 6 bases and the V segment lost 6 bases, leaving 6 bases of the junction unmatched. CDR3 region: CASRDGTSGSNEQFF. The CDR3, as DNA: TGTGCCAGCAGGGACGGGACTAGCGGGTCCAATGAGCAGTTCTTC.

The chain joins TRBV11-1 to TRBJ2-1; TRBD1 is a possible D gene (6 bases). The CDR3 contains 20 residues. Germline loops: CDR1 SGHAT, CDR2 FQDESV (reference sequence). V lost 5 bases and J lost 10, with 36 bases in between. In DNA, the CDR3 is TGTGCCAGCAGCAAACTAAGACAGGTTAGCCCCATCGAAAACGTAAAGGAGCAGTTCTTC. This codes for CASSKLRQVSPIENVKEQFF.

A few counts support this clonotype. The chain is built from TRBV5-6 and TRBJ2-5; D might be TRBD1 (6 bases). CDR3 length equals 13 residues. The V gene lost 2 bases and the J gene lost 5 bases, with 10 bases spanning the gap. The V gene's germline CDR1 is SGHDT and CDR2 YYEEEE. For the CDR3, the DNA is TGTGCCAGCAGCTTCGCAGGGGTGGAGACCCAGTACTTC. It is translated as CASSFAGVETQYF.

This clonotype was recorded only once. This chain links TRBV6-5 with TRBJ1-2, with D possibly being TRBD1 (5 bases). The length of the CDR3 is 15 residues. V was shortened by 0 bases and J by 1 base, with 9 bases between the two germline ends. CDR1 MNHEY and CDR2 SVGAGI come from the germline V gene. CDR3 residues: CASSYSMGLNYGYTF. The CDR3 nucleotides read TGTGCCAGCAGTTACTCCATGGGGCTTAACTATGGCTACACCTTC.

The chain employs TRBV7-2 and TRBJ2-1, with D unclear. V shed 4 bases and J shed 5 bases, with 9 bases lying between them. The length of the CDR3 is 13 residues. Germline V lookup: CDR1 SGHTA, CDR2 FQGNSA. Here the CDR3 DNA reads TGTGCCAGCAGCTCGCGGCAGAACAATGAGCAGTTCTTC. This sequence encodes CASSSRQNNEQFF.

This clonotype was detected once. Here the CDR3 DNA reads TGTGCCAGCAGCTACGGGACTAGCGGTGGGGGGGAGACCCAGTACTTC. Residues: CASSYGTSGGGETQYF. The chain recombines TRBV2 with TRBJ2-5; 11 positions match TRBD2. The CDR3 consists of 16 residues. Germline V gene data show CDR1 as SNHLY and CDR2 as FYNNEI. Trimming at V came to 6 bases and at J to 5 bases, leaving 11 bases not matched to a gene.

The chain combines TRBV4-3 with TRBJ2-1; 7 positions match TRBD2. CDR3 length: 16 residues. The germline CDR1 and CDR2 sequences are LGHNA and YSLEER. Trimming took 0 bases from V and 0 from J; bases not matched to a gene: 2. Here the CDR3 reads CASSQEASGSYNEQFF. The CDR3 coding sequence is TGCGCCAGCAGCCAAGAGGCTAGCGGCTCCTACAATGAGCAGTTCTTC.

The chain employs TRBV5-6 and TRBJ2-5; D may match TRBD1 or TRBD2 (5 bases each). In germline, CDR1 is SGHDT, CDR2 YYEEEE. Trimming cost V 3 bases and J 4 bases, with 13 bases left between them. This CDR3 comprises 14 residues. The CDR3 loop reads CASSWDGSLETQYF. The CDR3, as DNA: TGTGCCAGCAGCTGGGACGGAAGTCTAGAGACCCAGTACTTC.

The gene calls are TRBV5-1 and TRBJ2-1, with D perhaps matching TRBD1 or TRBD2 (5 bases each). Germline V gene sequence: CDR1 SGHRS, CDR2 YFSETQ. This CDR3 is built from 14 residues. Trimming removed 4 bases from V and 7 bases from J, with 15 bases in between. This CDR3 reads CASSPGRVGNEQFF. CDR3 nucleotide sequence: TGCGCCAGCAGCCCGGGGCGGGTTGGTAATGAGCAGTTCTTC.

This clonotype was found a few times. This chain links TRBV7-8 with TRBJ1-3; 8 bases are a match to TRBD1. Germline CDR1 and CDR2: SGHVS and FQNEAQ. This CDR3 has 16 residues. V trimming: 3 bases; J trimming: 0 bases; junction bases outside the gene matches: 4. The CDR3 reads CASSFRQGSSGNTIYF. As DNA, the CDR3 is TGTGCCAGCAGCTTCCGACAGGGGAGCTCTGGAAACACCATATATTTT.

This chain connects TRBV6-2 or TRBV6-3 to TRBJ1-2; the D is unclear. This CDR3 has 11 amino acids. V was shortened by 5 bases and J by 5 bases, with 6 bases between the two germline ends. In germline, CDR1 is MNHEY, CDR2 SVGEGT. The CDR3 sequence is CASSEYYGYTF. The CDR3, as DNA: TGTGCCAGCAGTGAATATTATGGCTACACCTTC.

This sequence joins TRBV27 and TRBJ1-6, with D possibly being TRBD1 (5 bases). Looked up from germline, CDR1 is MNHEY and CDR2 is SMNVEV (reference sequence). The CDR3 extends over 13 amino acids. Trimming removed 6 bases at V and 8 bases at J, with 11 bases between. The CDR3 region has the DNA TGTGCCAGCAGATTCTGGGGCGATTCACCCCTCCACTTT. This sequence encodes CASRFWGDSPLHF.

This rearrangement joins TRBV7-8 to TRBJ2-7, with a tentative D call TRBD2 (5 bases). Germline V gene sequence: CDR1 SGHVS, CDR2 FQNEAQ. The CDR3 has 15 residues. The V end lost 5 bases, the J end lost 2 bases, and 16 bases lay between the germline ends. The CDR3 is CASSREGSPAYEQYF. DNA for the CDR3: TGTGCCAGCAGCAGAGAGGGATCCCCGGCCTACGAGCAGTACTTC.

In this sample, this clonotype turned up once. The chain has TRBV19 and TRBJ1-1; 9 bases match TRBD1. CDR1 is LNHDA and CDR2 is SQIVND in the germline V gene (reference sequence). Trimming at V came to 9 bases and at J to 4 bases, leaving 6 bases not matched to a gene. The CDR3 is 13 residues long. The CDR3 nucleotides are TGTGCCAGCGATGGGACAGGGAGCACTGAAGCTTTCTTT. This encodes CASDGTGSTEAFF. Filled out from reference TRBV19 and TRBJ1-1, the complete variable domain reads DGGITQSPKYLFRKEGQNVTLSCEQNLNHDAMYWYRQDPGQGLRLIYYSQIVNDFQKGDIAEGYSVSREKKESFPLTVTSAQKNPTAFYLCASDGTGSTEAFFGQGTRLTVV.

The DNA for the CDR3 is TGTGCCAGCAGCCTTAGTGGGACTAGCCGGGAGACCCAGTACTTC. Amino acids: CASSLSGTSRETQYF. V gene TRBV11-2 combines with J gene TRBJ2-5; 9 positions match TRBD2. V dropped 5 bases and J dropped 5; count of bases not matched to a gene: 9. Germline V gene lookup returns CDR1 SGHAT and CDR2 FQNNGV. The CDR3 totals 15 residues. The full variable domain, completed using reference TRBV11-2 and TRBJ2-5, is EAGVAQSPRYKIIEKRQSVAFWCNPISGHATLYWYQQILGQGPKLLIQFQNNGVVDDSQLPKDRFSAERLKGVDSTLKIQPAKLEDSAVYLCASSLSGTSRETQYFGPGTRLLVL.

The rearrangement joins TRBV20-1 to TRBJ1-4; D is unresolved. Per germline, CDR1 DFQATT and CDR2 SNEGSKA (reference sequence). Between the trimmed V and J ends, which lost 1 base and 0 bases, there was a span of 6 bases. The CDR3 length is 14 residues. This CDR3 is CSARGFPTNEKLFF. CDR3 DNA: TGCAGTGCTAGAGGGTTCCCAACTAATGAAAAACTGTTTTTT.

This clonotype was counted only a few times. The rearrangement uses TRBV4-1 and TRBJ1-1, with D hard to call. The CDR3 contains 14 residues. Germline V gives CDR1 MGHRA, CDR2 YSYEKL. V lost 1 base and J 3 bases, leaving 9 bases between the germline ends. The CDR3 nucleotides are TGCGCCAGCAGCCAAGTGTGGTCCTACACTGAAGCTTTCTTT. It is translated as CASSQVWSYTEAFF.

In its sample, this clonotype was seen a few times. This chain uses TRBV14 with TRBJ2-1, with 9 bases identical to TRBD2. V was pared by 5 bases and J by 2 bases, with 4 bases of the junction left unmatched. The V gene's germline CDR1 is SGHDN and CDR2 FVKESK. The CDR3 is made up of 15 amino acids. CDR3 sequence: CASSVAGVPYNEQFF. The CDR3 DNA reads TGTGCCAGCAGCGTAGCGGGAGTTCCCTACAATGAGCAGTTCTTC.

There are many counts of this clonotype. V gene TRBV10-3 combines with J gene TRBJ1-1, with a weak D call TRBD1 (5 bases). This CDR3 has 14 amino acids. V lost 4 bases and J lost 5, with 14 bases in between. Germline V gives CDR1 ENHRY, CDR2 SYGVKD. This CDR3 is CAISAGLVGTEAFF. In DNA form, the CDR3 reads TGTGCCATCAGTGCAGGGCTGGTAGGGACTGAAGCTTTCTTT.

The chain has TRBV20-1 and TRBJ1-5, with D tentatively TRBD1 (6 bases). V was cut by 1 base and J by 1 base, with 11 bases left in between. Per the germline V gene, CDR1 is DFQATT and CDR2 is SNEGSKA (reference sequence). CDR3 length equals 15 residues. The CDR3 reads CSARALDRSNQPQHF. The CDR3 bases are TGCAGTGCTAGAGCCCTGGACAGAAGCAATCAGCCCCAGCATTTT.

This clonotype was found a few times. The chain carries TRBV7-2 and TRBJ1-1; weak D call: TRBD1 (5 bases). V gave up 3 bases and J gave up 1 base, with 18 bases separating them. Germline V gene lookup returns CDR1 SGHTA and CDR2 FQGNSA. The CDR3 extends over 17 amino acids. The CDR3 protein is CASSFRSGDGANTEAFF. The CDR3 DNA reads as TGTGCCAGCAGCTTTCGCAGTGGGGACGGGGCGAACACTGAAGCTTTCTTT. The complete variable domain, with remaining parts taken from reference TRBV7-2 and TRBJ1-1, reads GAGVSQSPSNKVTEKGKDVELRCDPISGHTALYWYRQSLGQGLEFLIYFQGNSAPDKSGLPSDRFSAERTGGSVSTLTIQRTQQEDSAVYLCASSFRSGDGANTEAFFGQGTRLTVV.

The chain joins TRBV5-1 to TRBJ2-7, with TRBD1 matching 10 bases. The CDR3 extends over 15 amino acids. V trimming: 1 base; J trimming: 5 bases; junction bases outside the gene matches: 6. Germline CDR1 is SGHRS and CDR2 is YFSETQ. CDR3 bases: TGCGCCAGCAGCTTGATGACAGGGGGCTTCCACGAGCAGTACTTC. It codes for CASSLMTGGFHEQYF. The full variable domain, its missing parts supplied by reference TRBV5-1 and TRBJ2-7, is KAGVTQTPRYLIKTRGQQVTLSCSPISGHRSVSWYQQTPGQGLQFLFEYFSETQRNKGNFPGRFSGRQFSNSRSEMNVSTLELGDSALYLCASSLMTGGFHEQYFGPGTRLTVT.

This clonotype was found a few times. This rearrangement joins TRBV20-1 to TRBJ2-7; 7 bases line up with TRBD2. V dropped 5 bases and J dropped 2; count of bases not matched to a gene: 6. Germline V lookup: CDR1 DFQATT, CDR2 SNEGSKA (reference sequence). This CDR3 has 13 residues. This chain's CDR3 is CSALFGTTYEQYF. The DNA for the CDR3 is TGCAGTGCTCTTTTTGGGACTACCTACGAGCAGTACTTC.

There are many counts of this clonotype. The chain couples TRBV11-1 to TRBJ2-1; perhaps TRBD2 as D (5 bases). This CDR3 contains 14 residues. The germline V and J ends were trimmed by 1 base and 6 bases, with 10 bases remaining between them. CDR1 is SGHAT, CDR2 FQDESV, per germline (reference sequence). CDR3 loop: CASSLVPSSNEQFF. CDR3 nucleotides: TGTGCCAGCAGCTTAGTCCCTAGCAGCAATGAGCAGTTCTTC.

This clonotype turned up a few times. V is TRBV4-2 and J is TRBJ2-7; D uncertain. Germline-derived CDR1 and CDR2 are LGHNA and YNFKEQ. The CDR3 runs to 14 residues. V was pared by 1 base and J by 2 bases, with 9 bases between. The CDR3, as DNA: TGTGCCAGCAGCCAAGGGCTCGGAACCTACGAGCAGTACTTC. Its translation is CASSQGLGTYEQYF.

This clonotype appeared a few times. The chain employs TRBV12-3 or TRBV12-4 and TRBJ1-1, with a weak D call TRBD1 (5 bases). Trimming removed 5 bases from V and 9 bases from J, with 16 bases in between. The length of the CDR3 is 13 residues. CDR3 amino acids: CASSPDGSGKAFF. The CDR3 nucleotides read TGTGCCAGCAGTCCGGACGGGTCAGGGAAAGCTTTCTTT.